Sequencing of this T cell receptor beta chain was carried out in a study of blood T cell repertoires in COVID-19. The wider study: COVID-19 samples, acute and convalescent, were from the United States, Italy and Spain. PBMCs, B-cell-depleted T cells, or T cells provided the cDNA or gDNA that made up the material.

Per the original methods: Cell counts per sample came from amplifying reference gene primers. Clones were sequenced by immunoSEQ multiplex PCR, and TCRdb holds only the in-frame ones, with some missing. The DNA was the basis for D and trimming; V, J and clone size are from that table. Of about half a million clones listed, approximately 85% are singletons. In this sample, this clone turned up a few times. The TCR was taken from a human donor in a cohort sampled during active COVID-19. What was sequenced was peripheral blood.

This chain's CDR3 is CASSQVTGAEKLFF. CDR3 bases: TGTGCCAGCAGCCAAGTGACAGGGGCTGAAAAACTGTTTTTT. The chain links TRBV3-1 (or the pseudogene TRBV3-2) to TRBJ1-4, with TRBD1 matching 8 bases. The junction had 2 bases not matched to a gene; V was cut back by 1 base and J by 7 bases. CDR3 length: 14 residues. The germline CDR1 and CDR2 sequences are LGHDT and YNNKEL (reference sequence).